This passage covers 8 T cell receptor beta chains from one sample sequenced in a study of response to subunit inactivated influenza vaccine. TCRdb called the RT-PCR reads again in MiXCR, with one record for every CDR3 protein. The sample includes some 480,000 distinct CDR3 sequences, roughly 9.7% seen only once; the top ten take about 12%. The sample was PBMCs from blood, taken roughly 45 days after vaccination. Source of these receptors: a man aged 50 to 59 who received an inactivated influenza vaccine.

The gene calls are TRBV6-1 and TRBJ2-5, with 8 bases that match TRBD2. The germline CDR1 and CDR2 sequences are MNHNS and SASEGT. V shed 6 bases and J 1 base; nucleotides not matched to a gene: 7. CDR3 length: 15 amino acids. The CDR3 is CASRPREGSQETQYF. The CDR3 nucleotides read TGTGCCAGCAGACCCCGGGAGGGTAGCCAAGAGACCCAGTACTTC.

The chain links TRBV28 to TRBJ1-4; D not resolved. CDR3 length equals 14 residues. The V end was cut by 5 bases, the J end by 3 bases, with 10 bases between. Germline CDR1 is MDHEN and CDR2 is SYDVKM. The CDR3 DNA reads TGTGCCAGCAGTCCTCTTCCTTCTAATGAAAAACTGTTTTTT. This sequence encodes CASSPLPSNEKLFF.

Ten or more counts support this clonotype. The chain's CDR3 is CSANHRQGRYEQYF. The CDR3 DNA sequence: TGCAGTGCCAATCATCGACAGGGTCGGTACGAGCAGTACTTC. The rearrangement links TRBV20-1 to TRBJ2-7; 7 nucleotides align to TRBD1. CDR3 size: 14 residues. J lost 4 bases, V lost 6 bases, and 12 bases had no gene match. The germline V gene has CDR1 DFQATT and CDR2 SNEGSKA (reference sequence).

This clonotype was recorded a few times. This sequence joins TRBV12-3 or TRBV12-4 and TRBJ2-2; no firm D call. The V gene lost 5 bases and the J gene lost 1 base, with 8 bases spanning the gap. The CDR3 spans 14 residues. CDR3 protein: CASSTNKNTGELFF. The CDR3 DNA reads as TGTGCCAGCAGTACTAACAAGAACACCGGGGAGCTGTTTTTT.

V usage is TRBV29-1 and J usage is TRBJ2-1; perhaps TRBD2 as D (5 bases). Germline V gene sequence: CDR1 SQVTM, CDR2 ANQGSEA. V dropped 3 bases and J dropped 3 bases, with 9 bases sitting between them. The CDR3 is 13 amino acids. The CDR3 coding sequence is TGCAGCGTTGATACCGGGGACTACAATGAGCAGTTCTTC. This encodes CSVDTGDYNEQFF.

This clonotype was detected many times. The chain is built from TRBV12-3 or TRBV12-4 and TRBJ1-4; D not certain. The CDR3 extends over 14 amino acids. Deletions cut 3 bases from V and 4 bases from J, with 9 bases between. DNA for the CDR3: TGTGCCAGCAGTTTGGATGGTCGTAATGAAAAACTGTTTTTT. Protein sequence: CASSLDGRNEKLFF.

This chain links TRBV19 with TRBJ2-1; D possibly corresponds to TRBD1 (5 bases). Germline CDR1 and CDR2: LNHDA and SQIVND (reference sequence). Trimming pared 4 bases from V and 5 bases from J, leaving 9 bases between. The CDR3 extends over 13 amino acids. DNA for the CDR3: TGTGCCAGTAGTAAGGGCAGGGACAATGAGCAGTTCTTC. The encoded protein is CASSKGRDNEQFF.

The chain is built from TRBV4-3 and TRBJ2-1, with 12 bases lining up with TRBD2. The V gene end was trimmed by 2 bases and the J gene end by 8 bases; junction bases not matched to a gene: 10. The CDR3 is 17 residues long. CDR1 LGHNA and CDR2 YSLEER come from the germline V gene. DNA of the CDR3: TGCGCCAGCAGCCAACTGACTAGCGGGAGAGTAAGGTATGAGCAGTTCTTC. This sequence encodes CASSQLTSGRVRYEQFF.